This T cell receptor beta chain was captured by sequencing in a study of radiotherapy plus CTLA-4 blockade in lung cancer. Study summary: Objective responses were recorded in 15% to 20% of patients, with disease control recorded in about 33%.

With ipilimumab providing CTLA-4 blockade, focal radiation was administered to patients who had chemo-refractory metastatic non-small-cell lung cancer. In the case of this clone: As yet, its antigen is unknown.

This CDR3 comprises 14 residues. The V gene's germline CDR1 is SEHNR and CDR2 FQNEAQ (reference sequence). Trimming cost V 5 bases and J 0 bases, with 11 bases left between them. Study-level findings and limits: How blood T cell clones changed early, along with interferon-beta, reportedly forecast response best. Following radiotherapy plus ipilimumab, tumor-derived TCR clones expanded in the blood.

Some clones are missing from TCRdb's copy, which holds only in-frame ones; the method was immunoSEQ multiplex PCR. The data hold approximately 97,000 clones, with around four fifths observed a single time. The TCR sequence derives from a human donor with non-small cell lung cancer who had stable disease on radiotherapy plus ipilimumab. The material sequenced was peripheral blood, taken from a patient treated with radiotherapy plus ipilimumab. The chain has TRBV7-9 and TRBJ2-7; no definite D call. CDR3 protein: CASSEDPGSYEQYF. CDR3 DNA: TGTGCCAGCAGCGAGGACCCCGGCTCCTACGAGCAGTACTTC.